These 9 T cell receptor beta chains share one sample of origin, sequenced in a study of cytotoxic CD8 clonotypes in ibrutinib-treated CLL. Sequenced by immunoSEQ multiplex PCR; TCRdb stores in-frame clones only, minus some. The data show 200,000 to 250,000 clones, approximately 75% seen once. The source material was PBMCs, sampled after 12 months of ibrutinib treatment. These receptors came from a human donor with chronic lymphocytic leukemia.

This chain uses TRBV5-1 with TRBJ2-1, with 13 bases identical to TRBD2. Trimming at V came to 4 bases and at J to 10 bases, leaving 8 bases not matched to a gene. Germline CDR1 SGHRS, CDR2 YFSETQ. The CDR3 runs to 15 residues. CDR3 sequence: CASSPGTSGTREQFF. The CDR3 DNA follows: TGCGCCAGCAGCCCCGGGACTAGCGGGACCCGGGAGCAGTTCTTC.

The chain joins TRBV10-3 to TRBJ1-2; D remains unclear. Germline values: CDR1 ENHRY, CDR2 SYGVKD. The V and J ends lost 9 bases and 8 bases respectively, with 19 bases between them. The CDR3 is 13 amino acids. The CDR3 is CAIGPGAPLGYTF. For the CDR3, the DNA is TGTGCCATTGGACCGGGCGCCCCCCTAGGCTACACCTTC.

V gene TRBV10-3 combines with J gene TRBJ1-2; 12 bases fit TRBD1. Germline CDR1 is ENHRY and CDR2 is SYGVKD. The CDR3 runs to 13 residues. V shed 6 bases and J 7 bases; nucleotides not matched to a gene: 3. The chain's CDR3 is CAIRGQGAGGYTF. DNA for the CDR3: TGTGCCATCAGGGGACAGGGGGCCGGTGGCTACACCTTC.

V gene TRBV5-1 combines with J gene TRBJ2-2; 14 bases map to TRBD2. Germline V gene data show CDR1 as SGHRS and CDR2 as YFSETQ. This CDR3 spans 19 amino acids. V dropped 3 bases and J dropped 3; count of bases not matched to a gene: 10. CDR3 loop: CASSSYGLAGGLDTGELFF. DNA of the CDR3: TGCGCCAGCAGCTCCTACGGACTAGCGGGAGGTTTAGACACCGGGGAGCTGTTTTTT.

V and J are TRBV1 and TRBJ2-7; the DNA was not compared with TRBD2, the D call given in the table. TRBV1 is marked as a pseudogene. The CDR3 runs to 18 residues. The CDR3 DNA sequence: TGCACCAGCAGCCAAGATCTTGGTAGCGGGGGGGCTCTTCACGAGCAGTACTTC. It codes for CTSSQDLGSGGALHEQYF.

This chain links TRBV10-3 with TRBJ2-7, with TRBD2 identical over 11 bases. CDR1 and CDR2 from the germline V gene are ENHRY and SYGVKD. This CDR3 comprises 13 residues. Trimming cost V 10 bases and J 3 bases; bases outside gene matches: 5. The CDR3, as DNA: TGTGCCACTCGGACTAGCGGGCACTACGAGCAGTACTTC. This translates into CATRTSGHYEQYF.

This chain links TRBV2 with TRBJ1-1; TRBD1 matches at 9 bases. Trimming took 8 bases from V and 5 from J; bases not matched to a gene: 9. The CDR3 length is 14 residues. Per the germline V gene, CDR1 is SNHLY and CDR2 is FYNNEI. CDR3 nucleotide sequence: TGTGCCAGCGCCGGGACAGGGAGATGGACTGAAGCTTTCTTT. Its translation: CASAGTGRWTEAFF.

This clone has just one count. The chain joins TRBV6-1 to TRBJ1-2; 7 bases line up with TRBD1. The CDR3 spans 14 residues. With 4 bases clipped from V and 5 bases from J, the junction kept 7 bases outside the gene matches. Germline CDR1 and CDR2: MNHNS and SASEGT. The CDR3 DNA sequence: TGTGCCAGCAGTGGGGGACAGAAGATTTATGGCTACACCTTC. Translating gives CASSGGQKIYGYTF.

The chain joins TRBV2 to TRBJ1-5; 10 bases fit TRBD1. J lost 7 bases, V lost 8 bases, and 5 bases had no gene match. CDR1 and CDR2 from the germline V gene are SNHLY and FYNNEI. The CDR3 spans 13 residues. This CDR3 is CASGGTGEQPQHF. In DNA form, the CDR3 reads TGTGCCAGCGGGGGGACAGGGGAACAGCCCCAGCATTTT.